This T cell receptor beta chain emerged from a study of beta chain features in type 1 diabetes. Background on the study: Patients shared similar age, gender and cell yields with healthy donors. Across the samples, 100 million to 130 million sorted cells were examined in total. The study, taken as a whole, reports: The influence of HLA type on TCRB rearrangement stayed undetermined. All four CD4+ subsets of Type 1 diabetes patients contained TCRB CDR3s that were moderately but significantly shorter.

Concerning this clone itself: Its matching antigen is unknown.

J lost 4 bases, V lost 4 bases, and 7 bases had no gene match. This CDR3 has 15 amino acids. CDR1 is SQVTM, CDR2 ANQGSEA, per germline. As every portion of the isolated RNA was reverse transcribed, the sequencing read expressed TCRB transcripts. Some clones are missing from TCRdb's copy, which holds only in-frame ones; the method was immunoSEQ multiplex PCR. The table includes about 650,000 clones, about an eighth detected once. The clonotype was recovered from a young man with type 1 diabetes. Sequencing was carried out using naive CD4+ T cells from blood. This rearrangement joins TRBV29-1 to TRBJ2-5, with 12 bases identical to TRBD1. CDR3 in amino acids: CSVVTGQGARETQYF. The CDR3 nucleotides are TGCAGCGTTGTTACGGGACAGGGGGCGCGAGAGACCCAGTACTTC.